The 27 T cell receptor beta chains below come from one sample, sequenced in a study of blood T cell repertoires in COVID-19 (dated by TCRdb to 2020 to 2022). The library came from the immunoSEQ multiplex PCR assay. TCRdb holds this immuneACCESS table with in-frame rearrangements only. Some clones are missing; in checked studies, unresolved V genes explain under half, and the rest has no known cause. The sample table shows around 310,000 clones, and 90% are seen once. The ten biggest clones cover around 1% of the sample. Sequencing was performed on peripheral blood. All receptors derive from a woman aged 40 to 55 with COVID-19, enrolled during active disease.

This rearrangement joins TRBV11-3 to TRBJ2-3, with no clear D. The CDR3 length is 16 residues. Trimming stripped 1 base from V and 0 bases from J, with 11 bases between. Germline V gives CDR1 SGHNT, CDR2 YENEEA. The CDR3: CASSLGWSSSTDTQYF. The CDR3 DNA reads TGTGCCAGCAGCTTAGGGTGGAGTTCTAGCACAGATACGCAGTATTTT.

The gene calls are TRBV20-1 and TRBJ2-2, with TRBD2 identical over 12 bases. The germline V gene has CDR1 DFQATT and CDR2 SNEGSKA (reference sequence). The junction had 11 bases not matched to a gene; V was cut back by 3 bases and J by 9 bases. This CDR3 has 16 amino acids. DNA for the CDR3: TGCAGTGCTAGTCGGCTAGCGGGAGGGAGACATAGGGAGCTGTTTTTT. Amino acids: CSASRLAGGRHRELFF.

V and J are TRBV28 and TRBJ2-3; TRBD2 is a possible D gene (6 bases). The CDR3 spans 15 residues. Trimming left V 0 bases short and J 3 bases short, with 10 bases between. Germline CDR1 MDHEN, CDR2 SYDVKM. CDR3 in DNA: TGTGCCAGCAGTTTATGGGCGGGACTTACAGATACGCAGTATTTT. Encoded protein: CASSLWAGLTDTQYF.

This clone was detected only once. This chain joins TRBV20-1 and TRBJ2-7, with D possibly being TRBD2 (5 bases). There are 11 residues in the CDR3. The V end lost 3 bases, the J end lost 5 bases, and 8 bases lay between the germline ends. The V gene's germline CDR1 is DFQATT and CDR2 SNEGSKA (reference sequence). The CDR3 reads CSASRGHEQYF. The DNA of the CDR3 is TGCAGTGCTAGCCGAGGGCACGAGCAGTACTTC.

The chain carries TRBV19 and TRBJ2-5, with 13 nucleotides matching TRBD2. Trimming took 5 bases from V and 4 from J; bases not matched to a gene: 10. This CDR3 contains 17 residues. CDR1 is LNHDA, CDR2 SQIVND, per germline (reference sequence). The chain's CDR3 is CASSEGRLAGGLETQYF. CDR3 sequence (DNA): TGTGCCAGTAGTGAGGGCCGACTAGCGGGGGGATTAGAGACCCAGTACTTC.

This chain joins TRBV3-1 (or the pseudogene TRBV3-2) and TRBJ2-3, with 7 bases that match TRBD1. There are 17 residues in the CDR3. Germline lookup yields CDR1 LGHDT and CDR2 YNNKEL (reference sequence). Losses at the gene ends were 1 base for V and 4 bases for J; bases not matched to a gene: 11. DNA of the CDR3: TGTGCCAGCAGCCAAGGAGTTCTAGCAGGGGGAGCAGATACGCAGTATTTT. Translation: CASSQGVLAGGADTQYF.

The CDR3 DNA reads as TGTGCCAGCAGAGGGGGGGGAGGGTACAATGAGCAGTTCTTC. As protein: CASRGGGGYNEQFF. This rearrangement joins TRBV28 to TRBJ2-1; D is possibly TRBD2 (7 bases). CDR3 length equals 14 residues. The germline CDR1 and CDR2 sequences are MDHEN and SYDVKM. The V and J ends lost 6 bases and 4 bases respectively, with 13 bases between them.

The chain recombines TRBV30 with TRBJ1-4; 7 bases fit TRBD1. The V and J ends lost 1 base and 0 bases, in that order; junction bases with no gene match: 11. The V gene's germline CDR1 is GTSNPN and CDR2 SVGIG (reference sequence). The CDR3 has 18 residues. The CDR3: CAWSAGGNWRSTNEKLFF. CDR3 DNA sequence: TGTGCCTGGAGTGCAGGGGGAAATTGGCGGTCAACTAATGAAAAACTGTTTTTT.

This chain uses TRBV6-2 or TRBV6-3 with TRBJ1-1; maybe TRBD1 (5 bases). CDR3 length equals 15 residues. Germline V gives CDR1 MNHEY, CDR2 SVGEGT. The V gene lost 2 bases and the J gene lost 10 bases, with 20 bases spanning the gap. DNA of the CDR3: TGTGCCAGCAGTTACGGTTCCAGGGATGTGTACGGAGCTTTCTTT. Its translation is CASSYGSRDVYGAFF.

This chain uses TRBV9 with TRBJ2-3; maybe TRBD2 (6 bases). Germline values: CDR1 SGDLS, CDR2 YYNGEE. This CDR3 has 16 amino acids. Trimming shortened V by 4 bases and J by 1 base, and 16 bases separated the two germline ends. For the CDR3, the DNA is TGTGCCAGCAGCTTTCCGGGGGAGTCAGGCACAGATACGCAGTATTTT. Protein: CASSFPGESGTDTQYF.

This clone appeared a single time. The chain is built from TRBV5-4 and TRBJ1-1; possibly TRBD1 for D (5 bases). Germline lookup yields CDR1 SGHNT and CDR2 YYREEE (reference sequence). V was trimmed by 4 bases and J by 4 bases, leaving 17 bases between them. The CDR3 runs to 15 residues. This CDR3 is CASSPWSQGGTEAFF. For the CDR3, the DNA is TGTGCCAGCAGCCCCTGGTCTCAGGGAGGCACTGAAGCTTTCTTT.

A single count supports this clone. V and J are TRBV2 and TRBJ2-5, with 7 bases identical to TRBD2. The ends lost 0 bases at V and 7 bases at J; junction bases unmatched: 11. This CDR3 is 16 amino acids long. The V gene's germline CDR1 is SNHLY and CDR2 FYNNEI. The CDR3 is CASSEALRGDRGTQYF. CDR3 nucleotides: TGTGCCAGCAGTGAAGCGCTTCGGGGGGATCGCGGGACCCAGTACTTC.

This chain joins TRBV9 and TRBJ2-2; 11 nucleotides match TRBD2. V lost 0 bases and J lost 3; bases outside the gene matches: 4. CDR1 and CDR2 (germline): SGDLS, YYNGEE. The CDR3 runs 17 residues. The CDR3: CASSVAASGRHTGELFF. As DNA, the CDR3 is TGTGCCAGCAGCGTAGCGGCTAGCGGGAGGCACACCGGGGAGCTGTTTTTT.

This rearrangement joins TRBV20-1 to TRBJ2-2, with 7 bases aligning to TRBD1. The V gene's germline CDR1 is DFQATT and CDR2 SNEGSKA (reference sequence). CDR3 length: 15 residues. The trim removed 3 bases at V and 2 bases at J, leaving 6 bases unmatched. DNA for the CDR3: TGCAGTGCTAGTAGACAGGGCTCCAACACCGGGGAGCTGTTTTTT. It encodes CSASRQGSNTGELFF.

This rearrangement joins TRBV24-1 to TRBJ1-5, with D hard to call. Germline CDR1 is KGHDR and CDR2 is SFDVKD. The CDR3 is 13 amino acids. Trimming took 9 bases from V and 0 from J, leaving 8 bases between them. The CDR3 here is CATGEYSNQPQHF. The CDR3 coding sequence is TGTGCCACCGGAGAATATAGCAATCAGCCCCAGCATTTT.

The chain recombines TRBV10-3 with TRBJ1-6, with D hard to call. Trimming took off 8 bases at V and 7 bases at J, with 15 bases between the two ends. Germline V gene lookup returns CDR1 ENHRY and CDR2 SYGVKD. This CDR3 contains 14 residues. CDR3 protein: CAIGASGKNSPLHF. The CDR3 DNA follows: TGTGCCATCGGCGCATCCGGGAAAAATTCACCCCTCCACTTT.

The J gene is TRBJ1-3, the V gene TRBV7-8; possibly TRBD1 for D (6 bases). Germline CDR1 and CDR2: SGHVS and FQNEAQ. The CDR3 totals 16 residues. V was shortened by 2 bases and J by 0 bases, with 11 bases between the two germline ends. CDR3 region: CASSLRGYTSGNTIYF. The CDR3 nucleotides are TGTGCCAGCAGCTTAAGGGGGTACACCTCTGGAAACACCATATATTTT.

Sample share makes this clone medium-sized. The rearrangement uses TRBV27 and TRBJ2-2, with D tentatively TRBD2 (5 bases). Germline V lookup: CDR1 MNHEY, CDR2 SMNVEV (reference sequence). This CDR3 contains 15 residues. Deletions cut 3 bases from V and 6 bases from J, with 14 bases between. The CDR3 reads CASSFAGFSAGELFF. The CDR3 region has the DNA TGTGCCAGCAGTTTTGCGGGCTTCTCGGCCGGGGAGCTGTTTTTT.

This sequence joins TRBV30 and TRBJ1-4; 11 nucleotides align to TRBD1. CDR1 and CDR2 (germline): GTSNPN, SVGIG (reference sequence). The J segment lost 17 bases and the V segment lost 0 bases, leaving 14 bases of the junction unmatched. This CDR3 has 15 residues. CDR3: CAWSVIRDRGAAAFF. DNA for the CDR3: TGTGCCTGGAGTGTTATCCGGGACAGGGGGGCTGCTGCATTTTTT.

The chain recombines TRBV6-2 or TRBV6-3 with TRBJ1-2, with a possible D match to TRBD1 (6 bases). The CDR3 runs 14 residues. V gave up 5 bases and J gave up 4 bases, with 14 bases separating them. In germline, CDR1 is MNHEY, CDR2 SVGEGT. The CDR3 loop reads CASSPGEGPYGYTF. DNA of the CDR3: TGTGCCAGCAGTCCAGGGGAGGGACCCTATGGCTACACCTTC.

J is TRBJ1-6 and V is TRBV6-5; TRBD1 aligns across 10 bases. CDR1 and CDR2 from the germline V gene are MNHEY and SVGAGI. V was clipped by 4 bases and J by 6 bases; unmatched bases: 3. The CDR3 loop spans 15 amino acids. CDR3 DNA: TGTGCCAGCAGTTGGACAGGGGGAGTTAATTCACCCCTCCACTTT. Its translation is CASSWTGGVNSPLHF.

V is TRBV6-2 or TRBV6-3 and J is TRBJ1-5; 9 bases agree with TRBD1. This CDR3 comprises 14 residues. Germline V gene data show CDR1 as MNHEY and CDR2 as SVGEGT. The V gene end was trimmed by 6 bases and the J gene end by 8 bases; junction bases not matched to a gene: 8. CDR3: CASSNRQGEKPQHF. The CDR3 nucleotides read TGTGCCAGCAGCAATAGACAGGGGGAGAAGCCCCAGCATTTT.

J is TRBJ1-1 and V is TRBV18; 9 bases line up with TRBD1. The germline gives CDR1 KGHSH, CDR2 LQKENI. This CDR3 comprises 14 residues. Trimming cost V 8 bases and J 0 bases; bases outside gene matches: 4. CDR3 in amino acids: CASTDRGLNTEAFF. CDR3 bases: TGTGCCAGCACTGACAGGGGGTTGAACACTGAAGCTTTCTTT.

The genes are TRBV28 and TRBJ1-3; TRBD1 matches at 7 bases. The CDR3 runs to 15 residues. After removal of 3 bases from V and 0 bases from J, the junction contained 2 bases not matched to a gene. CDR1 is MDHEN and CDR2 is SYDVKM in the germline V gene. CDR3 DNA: TGTGCCAGCAGTTTGGGACAGATCTCTGGAAACACCATATATTTT. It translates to CASSLGQISGNTIYF.

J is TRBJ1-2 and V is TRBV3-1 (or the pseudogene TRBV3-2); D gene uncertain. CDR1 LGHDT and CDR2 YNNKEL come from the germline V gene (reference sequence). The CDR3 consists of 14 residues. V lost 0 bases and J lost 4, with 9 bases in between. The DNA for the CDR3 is TGTGCCAGCAGCCAAGATACGGGTTTCTATGGCTACACCTTC. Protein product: CASSQDTGFYGYTF.

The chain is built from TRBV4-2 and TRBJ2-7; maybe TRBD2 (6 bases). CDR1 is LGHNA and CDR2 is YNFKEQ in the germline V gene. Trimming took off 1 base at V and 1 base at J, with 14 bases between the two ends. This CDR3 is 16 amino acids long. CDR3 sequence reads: CASSQAGGIISYEQYF. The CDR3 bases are TGTGCCAGCAGCCAAGCTGGAGGGATAATTTCCTACGAGCAGTACTTC.

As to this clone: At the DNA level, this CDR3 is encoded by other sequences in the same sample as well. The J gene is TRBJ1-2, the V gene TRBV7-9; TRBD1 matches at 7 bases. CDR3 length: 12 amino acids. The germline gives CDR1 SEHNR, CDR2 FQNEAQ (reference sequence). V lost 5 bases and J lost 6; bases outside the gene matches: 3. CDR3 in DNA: TGTGCCAGCAGCCCGACAGGGAATGGCTACACCTTC. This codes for CASSPTGNGYTF.